These T cell receptor beta chains were read from a single sample in a study of T cell changes during pregnancy in multiple sclerosis. Assay used: immunoSEQ multiplex PCR; TCRdb lists only in-frame clones, some missing. This sample has tens of thousands of clones, with 92% found just once. The sample consisted of CD8+ T cells from peripheral blood mononuclear cells, taken before pregnancy. These receptors all come from a female donor with multiple sclerosis, enrolled in a pregnancy study. CDR3s include the opening cysteine and the closing phenylalanine or tryptophan. D genes are given only for firm matches. Clone size is not always given. Where it is, it says once, few, many or a class for expanded clones.

TRBD1 | TRBJ1-2 | TRBV29-1 | - | CSVEDPDRDYGYTF | TGCAGCGTTGAAGACCCCGACAGGGACTATGGCTACACCTTC
- | TRBJ2-7 | TRBV7-6 | - | CASSLRGLGTAEQYF | TGTGCCAGCAGCTTGAGGGGGTTGGGGACGGCCGAGCAGTACTTC
TRBD1 | TRBJ1-4 | TRBV12-5 | once | CASGLDLKQGEDEKLFF | TGTGCTAGTGGTTTGGATCTGAAACAGGGGGAAGATGAAAAACTGTTTTTT
- | TRBJ2-1 | TRBV7-9 | - | CASSWGTGGGDNEQFF | TGTGCCAGCAGCTGGGGGACGGGGGGCGGGGACAATGAGCAGTTCTTC
- | TRBJ2-1 | TRBV19 | - | CASSSAPGDNEQFF | TGTGCCAGTAGTTCAGCCCCCGGGGACAATGAGCAGTTCTTC
TRBD1 | TRBJ2-1 | TRBV18 | - | CASSRTGGSYNEQFF | TGTGCCAGCTCACGCACAGGGGGCTCCTACAATGAGCAGTTCTTC
TRBD2 | TRBJ2-5 | TRBV9 | - | CASSVTSRGGAETQYF | TGTGCCAGCAGCGTAACATCTCGGGGGGGGGCAGAGACCCAGTACTTC
- | TRBJ2-1 | TRBV7-9 | - | CASSGVVAGRYEQFF | TGTGCCAGCAGCGGTGTTGTGGCGGGAAGGTATGAGCAGTTCTTC
TRBD1 | TRBJ2-3 | TRBV27 | - | CASSLYRGTDTQYF | TGTGCCAGCAGTTTATACAGGGGAACAGATACGCAGTATTTT
- | TRBJ2-7 | TRBV2 | - | CASSEGEGVDEQYF | TGTGCCAGCAGTGAAGGTGAAGGGGTCGACGAGCAGTACTTC
TRBD2 | TRBJ2-2 | TRBV4-1 | - | CASSQGVVAGGPRGELFF | TGCGCCAGCAGCCAAGGGGTTGTAGCGGGGGGCCCCCGCGGGGAGCTGTTTTTT
- | TRBJ1-1 | TRBV2 | - | CASSEALPGNTEAFF | TGTGCCAGCAGTGAAGCGCTTCCGGGTAACACTGAAGCTTTCTTT
TRBD1 | TRBJ1-6 | TRBV10-3 | - | CASSYRGHSPLHF | TGTGCCAGCAGTTACAGGGGGCATTCACCCCTCCACTTT
- | TRBJ2-7 | TRBV7-9 | - | CASSPPGGGAYYEQYF | TGTGCCAGCAGCCCACCGGGAGGGGGCGCCTACTACGAGCAGTACTTC
TRBD1 | TRBJ2-3 | TRBV29-1 | once | CSVVPSHGTARTDTQYF | TGCAGCGTTGTCCCGTCCCATGGGACAGCCCGCACAGATACGCAGTATTTT
- | TRBJ2-1 | TRBV27 | - | CASKRPGTYNEQFF | TGTGCCAGCAAACGACCCGGGACTTACAATGAGCAGTTCTTC
- | TRBJ1-3 | TRBV7-9 | - | CASSTGWGLSGNTIYF | TGTGCCAGCAGCACCGGTTGGGGCCTCTCTGGAAACACCATATATTTT
- | TRBJ1-3 | TRBV4-1 | - | CASSLSEKGPGNTIYF | TGCGCCAGCAGCTTATCGGAGAAAGGCCCTGGAAACACCATATATTTT
TRBD1 | TRBJ2-3 | TRBV10-2 | - | CASGEDRATGDTQYF | TGCGCCAGCGGGGAAGACAGGGCTACAGGGGATACGCAGTATTTT
- | TRBJ1-5 | TRBV28 | - | CASSTRQNQPQHF | TGTGCCAGCAGTACACGACAGAATCAGCCCCAGCATTTT
- | TRBJ2-5 | TRBV7-9 | - | CASSKTGSQETQYF | TGTGCCAGCAGCAAAACAGGGTCCCAAGAGACCCAGTACTTC
TRBD1 | TRBJ1-6 | TRBV5-1 | - | CASSLDGTGGGSPLHF | TGCGCCAGCAGCTTGGACGGGACAGGGGGAGGGTCACCCCTCCACTTT
- | TRBJ1-1 | TRBV6-1 | - | CASSEVSWSVGTEAFF | TGTGCCAGCAGTGAAGTTTCTTGGAGTGTTGGCACTGAAGCTTTCTTT
TRBD2 | TRBJ2-5 | TRBV19 | - | CASTSGSGGLQETQYF | TGTGCCAGTACAAGTGGGAGCGGGGGTTTACAAGAGACCCAGTACTTC
TRBD2 | TRBJ2-1 | TRBV7-2 | - | CASSRIAGGVNEQFF | TGTGCCAGCAGTCGAATAGCGGGAGGGGTCAATGAGCAGTTCTTC
- | TRBJ1-1 | TRBV13 | - | CASSYRTENTEAFF | TGTGCCAGCAGTTATCGGACAGAAAACACTGAAGCTTTCTTT
TRBD2 | TRBJ2-1 | TRBV28 | - | CASTSGTSSYNEQFF | TGTGCCAGCACGTCCGGGACTAGCTCCTACAATGAGCAGTTCTTC
- | TRBJ2-1 | TRBV15 | - | CATSRVGSGDEQFF | TGTGCCACCAGCAGAGTCGGTAGCGGCGATGAGCAGTTCTTC
- | TRBJ2-7 | TRBV13 | many | CASSLSVSLNLEQYF | TGTGCCAGCAGCTTATCTGTGAGCCTGAACCTCGAGCAGTACTTC
- | TRBJ2-7 | TRBV6-6 | - | CASSYSSSLSEQYF | TGTGCCAGCAGTTACTCGAGTAGTCTCTCCGAGCAGTACTTC
TRBD2 | TRBJ2-7 | TRBV5-6 | - | CASSSGLAGAYEQYF | TGTGCCAGCAGCTCGGGACTAGCGGGAGCCTACGAGCAGTACTTC
TRBD1 | TRBJ2-1 | TRBV7-9 | - | CASSSPGKGAYNEQFF | TGTGCCAGCAGCTCTCCCGGGAAGGGGGCTTACAATGAGCAGTTCTTC
- | TRBJ2-5 | TRBV5-8 | - | CASSLGLQETQYF | TGTGCCAGCAGCTTGGGTCTCCAAGAGACCCAGTACTTC
TRBD2 | TRBJ2-7 | TRBV7-9 | - | CASSLTSGPYEQYF | TGTGCCAGCAGCCTTACTAGCGGGCCTTACGAGCAGTACTTC
TRBD2 | TRBJ2-7 | TRBV11-2 | - | CASSLDGGRTYEQYF | TGTGCCAGCAGCTTAGACGGCGGGAGGACCTACGAGCAGTACTTC
- | TRBJ1-2 | TRBV10-3 | - | CAAHNARVDSPNYGYTF | TGTGCCGCCCATAACGCAAGGGTAGACAGTCCCAACTATGGCTACACCTTC
TRBD1 | TRBJ2-1 | TRBV7-9 | - | CASSLEQGVDEQFF | TGTGCCAGCAGCTTAGAACAGGGGGTTGATGAGCAGTTCTTC
TRBD2 | TRBJ2-3 | TRBV25-1 | many | CASSERASGRGLDTQYF | TGTGCCAGCAGTGAAAGGGCTAGCGGACGGGGGTTAGATACGCAGTATTTT
TRBD1 | TRBJ1-1 | TRBV28 | - | CASRTGVMLMNTEAFF | TGTGCCAGCAGGACAGGGGTAATGTTGATGAACACTGAAGCTTTCTTT
TRBD1 | TRBJ2-2 | TRBV6-1 | - | CASSVDRGGTGELFF | TGTGCCAGCAGCGTTGACAGGGGGGGCACCGGGGAGCTGTTTTTT
TRBD1 | TRBJ2-5 | TRBV5-4 | once | CASRTSDRGQETQYF | TGTGCCAGCAGGACCTCGGACAGGGGTCAGGAGACCCAGTACTTC
- | TRBJ2-7 | TRBV19 | - | CASSINRDNYEQYF | TGTGCCAGTAGTATCAACCGGGACAACTACGAGCAGTACTTC
- | TRBJ2-1 | TRBV29-1 | - | CSGSQGFSYNEQFF | TGCAGCGGGAGCCAGGGTTTCTCCTACAATGAGCAGTTCTTC
TRBD1 | TRBJ1-1 | TRBV12-5 | - | CASGLAGGHTEAFF | TGTGCTAGTGGTTTGGCAGGGGGACACACTGAAGCTTTCTTT
- | TRBJ2-1 | TRBV7-9 | - | CASSEGGGLEQFF | TGTGCCAGCAGCGAAGGGGGGGGGCTTGAGCAGTTCTTC
- | TRBJ2-3 | TRBV25-1 | once | CATSRGALTDTQYF | TGTGCCACCTCGCGGGGAGCCCTCACAGATACGCAGTATTTT
TRBD2 | TRBJ2-5 | TRBV5-1 | - | CASSLSLAGGQETQYF | TGCGCCAGCAGCTTATCCCTAGCGGGAGGACAAGAGACCCAGTACTTC